The next 21 T cell receptor beta chains were all read from a single sample in a study of neurological immune-mediated disorders. One entry per CDR3 protein, called by TCRdb with MiXCR from the 5' RACE reads. The sample yields around 20,000 distinct CDR3 sequences, 27% seen once. Sequenced: PBMCs. The origin of the receptors is a man in his forties or fifties with HTLV-1-associated myelopathy (HAM/TSP).

The chain joins TRBV5-6 to TRBJ2-3; D remains ambiguous. V lost 1 base, J lost 3 bases, and 12 bases lay in between. Germline CDR1 is SGHDT and CDR2 is YYEEEE. This CDR3 is 15 amino acids long. CDR3 residues: CASSLRQVPTDTQYF. The CDR3 DNA reads TGTGCCAGCAGCTTGCGGCAGGTGCCGACAGATACGCAGTATTTT.

This clonotype was seen a handful of times. The chain links TRBV20-1 to TRBJ2-3; D gene uncertain. CDR1 and CDR2 from the germline V gene are DFQATT and SNEGSKA (reference sequence). Deletions cut 3 bases from V and 2 bases from J, with 9 bases between. CDR3 length equals 13 residues. CDR3 residues: CSARSSHTDTQYF. CDR3 DNA sequence: TGCAGTGCTAGGAGTAGCCACACAGATACGCAGTATTTT.

This clonotype was found a few times. The chain joins TRBV20-1 to TRBJ2-1; TRBD2 agrees at 9 bases. The ends lost 2 bases at V and 5 bases at J; junction bases unmatched: 10. CDR1 and CDR2 from the germline V gene are DFQATT and SNEGSKA (reference sequence). The CDR3 covers 16 residues. The CDR3: CSARRSSGGPHNEQFF. Written as DNA, the CDR3 is TGCAGTGCTAGAAGATCAAGCGGGGGGCCCCACAATGAGCAGTTCTTC.

J is TRBJ2-7 and V is TRBV3-1; 10 bases are a match to TRBD2. The ends lost 1 base at V and 7 bases at J; junction bases unmatched: 7. This CDR3 comprises 15 residues. Germline lookup yields CDR1 LGHDT and CDR2 YNNKEL (reference sequence). Here the CDR3 DNA reads TGTGCCAGCAGCCAAGGAGCGGGGGGGGATCCGGAGCAGTACTTC. As protein: CASSQGAGGDPEQYF.

This clonotype is medium-sized by share. The chain uses TRBV20-1 and TRBJ1-1; TRBD1 aligns across 9 bases. The CDR3 consists of 12 residues. Losses at the gene ends were 7 bases for V and 10 bases for J; bases not matched to a gene: 10. Germline CDR1 and CDR2: DFQATT and SNEGSKA (reference sequence). The DNA of the CDR3 is TGCAGTGAGACGAACAGGGGGCGCGGAGCTTTCTTT. Protein product: CSETNRGRGAFF.

By share, this clonotype ranks as medium-sized. The gene calls are TRBV7-9 and TRBJ2-4; 7 nucleotides match TRBD1. Germline V gene data show CDR1 as SEHNR and CDR2 as FQNEAQ (reference sequence). This CDR3 has 15 residues. Trimming cost V 5 bases and J 10 bases; bases outside gene matches: 14. This CDR3 is CASSPRTGGEGIQYF. The CDR3 nucleotides read TGTGCCAGCAGCCCGAGGACAGGAGGAGAAGGGATTCAGTACTTC.

This clonotype was counted ten times or more. This chain links TRBV5-1 with TRBJ1-2, with a tentative D call TRBD1 (6 bases). The CDR3 loop spans 13 amino acids. Trimming took off 4 bases at V and 8 bases at J, with 15 bases between the two ends. The germline CDR1 and CDR2 sequences are SGHRS and YFSETQ. The CDR3 bases are TGCGCCAGCAGCATATCGGACAGCGGGGGCTACACCTTC. Translating gives CASSISDSGGYTF.

The J gene is TRBJ1-1, the V gene TRBV20-1, with a weak D call TRBD1 (6 bases). Deletions cut 5 bases from V and 3 bases from J, with 13 bases between. The CDR3 totals 13 residues. Per germline, CDR1 DFQATT and CDR2 SNEGSKA (reference sequence). The DNA for the CDR3 is TGCAGTGCTGCCAGGACAGCCGACACTGAAGCTTTCTTT. Translation: CSAARTADTEAFF.

The chain carries TRBV20-1 and TRBJ1-1, with D hard to call. With 1 base removed from V and 1 base from J, the gap between germline ends came to 7 bases. The germline V gene encodes CDR1 DFQATT and CDR2 SNEGSKA (reference sequence). The CDR3 has 13 amino acids. The CDR3 protein is CSARVSWNTEAFF. The DNA of the CDR3 is TGCAGTGCTAGAGTATCGTGGAACACTGAAGCTTTCTTT.

This clonotype is classed as medium-sized. The V gene is TRBV6-1, the J gene TRBJ2-7, with D hard to call. V lost 11 bases and J 6 bases, leaving 14 bases between the germline ends. This CDR3 spans 11 amino acids. Germline V lookup: CDR1 MNHNS, CDR2 SASEGT. The CDR3 bases are TGTGCCGCTTTCGGGCGGCTCGAGCAGTACTTC. Translated, it gives CAAFGRLEQYF.

This clonotype counts as hyperexpanded. The chain is built from TRBV20-1 and TRBJ1-2; D is ambiguous. Germline V gene lookup returns CDR1 DFQATT and CDR2 SNEGSKA (reference sequence). The germline V and J ends were trimmed by 0 bases and 1 base, with 9 bases remaining between them. The CDR3 spans 14 residues. The CDR3 loop reads CSARDRPVNYGYTF. The CDR3, as DNA: TGCAGTGCTAGAGATCGTCCGGTTAACTATGGCTACACCTTC.

This clonotype was found many times. The chain employs TRBV5-5 and TRBJ2-1; the D gene is possibly TRBD1 (5 bases). Trimming left V 5 bases short and J 7 bases short, with 19 bases between. The germline gives CDR1 SGHKS, CDR2 YYEKEE (reference sequence). The CDR3 spans 15 residues. For the CDR3, the DNA is TGTGCCAGCAGTGTCCTGGACACCTTCGCTAATGAGCAGTTCTTC. Encoded protein: CASSVLDTFANEQFF.

This clonotype has only a few counts. The V call is TRBV20-1, the J call TRBJ2-5; 9 bases are shared with TRBD2. The V and J ends lost 0 bases and 1 base, in that order; junction bases with no gene match: 9. The CDR3 totals 17 residues. Germline V gives CDR1 DFQATT, CDR2 SNEGSKA (reference sequence). This CDR3 reads CSARDVVSGGSQETQYF. CDR3 bases: TGCAGTGCTAGAGACGTAGTTAGCGGGGGAAGCCAAGAGACCCAGTACTTC.

This clonotype was seen a handful of times. The gene calls are TRBV20-1 and TRBJ2-1; TRBD2 agrees at 9 bases. J lost 4 bases, V lost 3 bases, and 13 bases had no gene match. The CDR3 sequence is 17 residues long. Germline assignment: CDR1 DFQATT and CDR2 SNEGSKA (reference sequence). Written as DNA, the CDR3 is TGCAGTGCTAGGCCCCTGGGGGGTAGCGGGAGTTACAATGAGCAGTTCTTC. Translating gives CSARPLGGSGSYNEQFF.

The chain uses TRBV20-1 and TRBJ2-1; 10 nucleotides align to TRBD1. Germline CDR1 and CDR2: DFQATT and SNEGSKA (reference sequence). V was clipped by 6 bases and J by 8 bases; unmatched bases: 10. There are 14 residues in the CDR3. The CDR3 region has the DNA TGCAGTGCCACGACAGGGGGCCGTTCCGATGAGCAGTTCTTC. It specifies CSATTGGRSDEQFF.

V and J are TRBV20-1 and TRBJ2-7; 11 nucleotides match TRBD2. The V segment lost 6 bases and the J segment 6 bases; nucleotides outside the gene matches: 13. CDR3 size: 15 residues. Germline CDR1 and CDR2: DFQATT and SNEGSKA (reference sequence). DNA for the CDR3: TGCAGTGCCCAAGACGTCCTAGCGGGGGGTTTCGAGCAGTACTTC. Protein sequence: CSAQDVLAGGFEQYF.

The rearrangement links TRBV3-1 to TRBJ1-6; a weak D match, TRBD1 (5 bases). Germline V gives CDR1 LGHDT, CDR2 YNNKEL (reference sequence). The V end lost 6 bases, the J end lost 5 bases, and 8 bases lay between the germline ends. This CDR3 spans 13 amino acids. This CDR3 reads CASRGVDNSPLHF. DNA for the CDR3: TGTGCCAGCAGGGGGGTGGATAATTCACCCCTCCACTTT.

The chain uses TRBV11-2 and TRBJ2-2, with 15 positions matching TRBD2. Germline trimming cut 1 base from V and 4 bases from J; bases unmatched to any gene: 1. Germline V gene sequence: CDR1 SGHAT, CDR2 FQNNGV. The CDR3 extends over 17 amino acids. The CDR3 loop reads CASSLGTSGRATGELFF. CDR3 coding DNA: TGTGCCAGCAGCTTAGGGACTAGCGGGAGGGCCACCGGGGAGCTGTTTTTT.

The rearrangement links TRBV7-9 to TRBJ2-2; 9 bases are a match to TRBD1. The junction had 5 bases not matched to a gene; V was cut back by 5 bases and J by 4 bases. The V gene's germline CDR1 is SEHNR and CDR2 FQNEAQ (reference sequence). The CDR3 loop spans 15 amino acids. The CDR3 here is CASSDGTGRTGELFF. CDR3 in DNA: TGTGCCAGCAGCGACGGGACAGGGCGCACCGGGGAGCTGTTTTTT.

This sequence joins TRBV15 and TRBJ2-6, with D perhaps TRBD1 (5 bases). Looked up from germline, CDR1 is LNHNV and CDR2 is YYDKDF (reference sequence). V was pared by 2 bases and J by 2 bases, with 10 bases between. The CDR3 spans 16 residues. The CDR3 is CATSRTKGAGANVLTF. The DNA for the CDR3 is TGTGCCACCAGCAGAACAAAAGGGGCTGGGGCCAACGTCCTGACTTTC.

This clonotype was counted only a few times. V gene TRBV12-3 or TRBV12-4 combines with J gene TRBJ2-5, with D perhaps matching TRBD2 (6 bases). Trimming left V 6 bases short and J 2 bases short, with 13 bases between. The CDR3 length is 14 residues. In DNA form, the CDR3 reads TGTGCCAGCAGGTGGAGGAGCGGGCAAGAGACCCAGTACTTC. It translates to CASRWRSGQETQYF.